A selection of T cell receptor beta chains follows, all from one sample in a study of T cells in Graves' hyperthyroidism and ophthalmopathy. From the multiplex PCR reads, TCRdb called clonotypes with MiXCR, one entry per CDR3 protein. The sample contains around 500,000 distinct CDR3 sequences, around 13% of which appear only once. The source material was blood. The source of these receptors is a middle-aged woman with Graves' hyperthyroidism. Both conserved end residues are part of each CDR3. The D gene is left open where the match is weak. The listing skips clone size in some rows; elsewhere it reads once, few, many or a size class.

clone_size	v_call	j_call	d_call	cdr3_nt	cdr3_aa
many	TRBV6-1	TRBJ2-7	.	TGTGCCAGCAGTGAAGGAAGGAACAGGGCCTCCTACGAGCAGTACTTC	CASSEGRNRASYEQYF
few	TRBV10-1	TRBJ2-2	TRBD1	TGCGCCAGCAGTGTGGGGGACAGGGGGAACACCGGGGAGCTGTTTTTT	CASSVGDRGNTGELFF
.	TRBV7-3	TRBJ2-7	TRBD1	TGTGCCAGCACCAAAGACAACAGGGGATCCTACGAGCAGTACTTC	CASTKDNRGSYEQYF
many	TRBV10-3	TRBJ2-3	TRBD2	TGTGCCATCAGTGAGTCACCCCGGGAGGGCCAAGCAGATACGCAGTATTTT	CAISESPREGQADTQYF
many	TRBV11-2	TRBJ1-2	.	TGTGCCAGCAGCTTAGAAGCAGGGCCTAACTATGGCTACACCTTC	CASSLEAGPNYGYTF
many	TRBV12-3/TRBV12-4	TRBJ1-1	.	TGTGCCAGCAGTTTCAACGGCATGAACACTGAAGCTTTCTTT	CASSFNGMNTEAFF
many	TRBV2	TRBJ2-7	TRBD2	TGTGCCAGCAGTGAATTTCTTACGGGAGGGCAATACGAGCAGTACTTC	CASSEFLTGGQYEQYF
.	TRBV14	TRBJ1-4	.	TGTGCCAGCAGCCAAGATCGTATCGGCGGTGAAAAACTGTTTTTT	CASSQDRIGGEKLFF
once	TRBV20-1	TRBJ2-1	TRBD2	TGCAGTGCTAGTTTCGCTAGCGGGACTGAGCAGTTCTTC	CSASFASGTEQFF
few	TRBV30	TRBJ2-7	.	TGTGCCTGGAGTGTACTGGGGAACCCAAGATCCTACGAGCAGTACTTC	CAWSVLGNPRSYEQYF
many	TRBV2	TRBJ1-1	.	TGTGCCAGCAGTGCAGGGTTGGCTGAAGCTTTCTTT	CASSAGLAEAFF
many	TRBV2	TRBJ2-5	TRBD1	TGTGCCAGCAGTTTATCCGGGACAGGGGCTAAAGAGACCCAGTACTTC	CASSLSGTGAKETQYF
many	TRBV11-1	TRBJ2-2	.	TGTGCCAGCAGCCTCGACGGTTCGAACACCGGGGAGCTGTTTTTT	CASSLDGSNTGELFF
.	TRBV6-6	TRBJ1-2	.	TGTGCCAGCAGTTACTCGATGGTAGTAGCGGGTGGCTACACCTTC	CASSYSMVVAGGYTF
many	TRBV11-2	TRBJ2-7	TRBD2	TGTGCCAGCAGCCCCAGACTAGCGGGAGCCTTGGGCTCCTACGAGCAGTACTTC	CASSPRLAGALGSYEQYF
many	TRBV20-1	TRBJ2-7	TRBD2	TGCAGTGCTTCAGCGGGAGGGCGAGACGAGCAGTACTTC	CSASAGGRDEQYF
few	TRBV6-8	TRBJ2-5	TRBD2	TGTGCCAGCAGTTACGAAACACCGGGACTAGCTTGCGAGACCCAGTACTTC	CASSYETPGLACETQYF
few	TRBV5-5	TRBJ1-1	TRBD1	TGTGCCAGTAGCGGGGACAGGGGCGGAACTGAAGCTTTCTTT	CASSGDRGGTEAFF
many	TRBV7-9	TRBJ2-1	TRBD2	TGTGCCAGCAGCTTAGGTGGACTAGCCATCGGTGAGCAGTTCTTC	CASSLGGLAIGEQFF
.	TRBV12-3/TRBV12-4	TRBJ2-7	.	TGTGCCAGCAGTTTGGGTGGGACCCTGGTGGAGCAGTACTTC	CASSLGGTLVEQYF
.	TRBV14	TRBJ2-1	TRBD2	TGTGCCAGCAGCGAAACCGGGACTAGCGGTAGGGGCAATGAGCAGTTCTTC	CASSETGTSGRGNEQFF
many	TRBV7-9	TRBJ1-4	.	TGTGCCAGCAGCCGGGGACCTGGAGGGGAAAAACTGTTTTTT	CASSRGPGGEKLFF
.	TRBV14	TRBJ2-3	.	TGTGCCAGCAGCCAAGATGAGGTGCAGGGACCCTTCACAGATACGCAGTATTTT	CASSQDEVQGPFTDTQYF
.	TRBV18	TRBJ1-4	.	TGTGCCAGCTCACCGGGCCCAGAGGAAAAACTGTTTTTT	CASSPGPEEKLFF
few	TRBV15	TRBJ1-2	.	TGTGCCACCAGCAGAGATATAGGCTATGGCTACACCTTC	CATSRDIGYGYTF
.	TRBV20-1	TRBJ2-5	TRBD1	TGCAGTGCTAGAATACTTCGGGACAGACAAGAGACCCAGTACTTC	CSARILRDRQETQYF
many	TRBV10-3	TRBJ2-7	TRBD2	TGTGCCATCAGTGCCACTAGCGGGGGATCTTACGAGCAGTACTTC	CAISATSGGSYEQYF
.	TRBV7-9	TRBJ2-1	.	TGTGCCAGCAGCTTGTTACAGGGACTCCTGTACAATGAGCAGTTCTTC	CASSLLQGLLYNEQFF
many	TRBV7-9	TRBJ2-7	TRBD2	TGTGCCAGCAGCGGAGCGGGAGACCCCTACGAGCAGTACTTC	CASSGAGDPYEQYF
many	TRBV6-2/TRBV6-3	TRBJ2-7	.	TGTGCCAGCAGACGACTAGAATCTCTCGAGCAGTACTTC	CASRRLESLEQYF
.	TRBV27	TRBJ2-7	TRBD1	TGTGCCAGCAGTTTTCTCCGGGACAGGGCCGACGAGCAGTGCTTC	CASSFLRDRADEQCF
many	TRBV27	TRBJ1-1	.	TGTGCCAGCAGTTTTGGAGGGCACACTGAAGCTTTCTTT	CASSFGGHTEAFF
many	TRBV20-1	TRBJ2-7	.	TGCAGTGCTAGACCAACAGGGATTTCCTACGAGCAGTACTTC	CSARPTGISYEQYF
few	TRBV3-1	TRBJ2-7	TRBD1	TGTGCCAGCACAAGAGGACAGGGGGCCTACGAGCAGTACTTC	CASTRGQGAYEQYF
few	TRBV24-1	TRBJ1-3	TRBD1	TGTGCCACCAGTGATTTGGCGGGACAGGACCTCTCTGGAAACACCATATATTTT	CATSDLAGQDLSGNTIYF
few	TRBV6-1	TRBJ1-5	TRBD1	TGTGCCAGCAGTATTCGGACAGGGTATAGCAATCAGCCCCAGCATTTT	CASSIRTGYSNQPQHF
many	TRBV12-3/TRBV12-4	TRBJ2-2	.	TGTGCCAGCAGTAGGGCCGGGGAGCTGTTTTTT	CASSRAGELFF
.	TRBV11-2	TRBJ1-1	.	TGTGCCATCAGGCCTGCGAACACTGAAGCTTTCTTT	CAIRPANTEAFF
many	TRBV30	TRBJ1-2	.	TGTGCCTGGAGTGAAAACAGGATCTGGGGCTACACCTTC	CAWSENRIWGYTF
many	TRBV6-2/TRBV6-3	TRBJ1-1	.	TGTGCCAGCACCGAGGACGGGGGCTGGACTGAAGCTTTCTTT	CASTEDGGWTEAFF
few	TRBV29-1	TRBJ1-2	.	TGCAGCGTTGAGGTCAGGTACTATGGCTACACCTTC	CSVEVRYYGYTF
.	TRBV27	TRBJ1-5	.	TGTGCCAGCAGTGACGGAACAAGCAATCAGCCCCAGCATTTT	CASSDGTSNQPQHF
.	TRBV6-1	TRBJ1-1	.	TGTGCCAGCAGTGAAGTTGGGGGGACTGAAGCTTTCTTT	CASSEVGGTEAFF
many	TRBV20-1	TRBJ1-6	TRBD1	TGCAGTGCTAGAACAGGGGTCTATTCACCCCTCCACTTT	CSARTGVYSPLHF
few	TRBV5-1	TRBJ2-1	.	TGCGCCAGCAGCTTGGGGGACACGAACGGCTTATCGGGGAAGTTCTTC	CASSLGDTNGLSGKFF